This TCR beta chain was found in a study of blood T cell repertoires in COVID-19. The CDR3 sequence is 14 residues long. V was trimmed by 4 bases and J by 2 bases, leaving 13 bases between them. The V gene's germline CDR1 is SGDLS and CDR2 YYNGEE. Here immunoSEQ multiplex PCR was the method, and the copy in TCRdb shows in-frame clones only, minus some. The table records 150,000 or so clones, around 87% of them present only once. The rearrangement links TRBV9 to TRBJ2-7; maybe TRBD1 (6 bases). The source is a man aged 18 to 30 with COVID-19, enrolled during active disease. Sequencing was performed on peripheral blood. CDR3 nucleotide sequence: TGTGCCAGCAGCTCCGAGGGGGAGCCCTACGAGCAGTACTTC. Translated, it gives CASSSEGEPYEQYF. The full variable domain, with the rest looked up from reference TRBV9 and TRBJ2-7, is DSGVTQTPKHLITATGQRVTLRCSPRSGDLSVYWYQQSLDQGLQFLIQYYNGEERAKGNILERFSAQQFPDLHSELNLSSLELGDSALYFCASSSEGEPYEQYFGPGTRLTVT.